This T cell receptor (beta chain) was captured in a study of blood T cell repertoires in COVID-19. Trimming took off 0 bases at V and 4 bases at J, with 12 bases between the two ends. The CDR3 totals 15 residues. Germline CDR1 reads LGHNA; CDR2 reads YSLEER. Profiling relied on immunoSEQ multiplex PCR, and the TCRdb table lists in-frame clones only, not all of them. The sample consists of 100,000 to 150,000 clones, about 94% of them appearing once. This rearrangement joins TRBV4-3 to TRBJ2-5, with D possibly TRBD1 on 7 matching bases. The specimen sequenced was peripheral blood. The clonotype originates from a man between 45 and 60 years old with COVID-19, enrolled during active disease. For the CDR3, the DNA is TGCGCCAGCAGCCAAGATCAGGGGGGACGAGAGACCCAGTACTTC. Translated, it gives CASSQDQGGRETQYF.